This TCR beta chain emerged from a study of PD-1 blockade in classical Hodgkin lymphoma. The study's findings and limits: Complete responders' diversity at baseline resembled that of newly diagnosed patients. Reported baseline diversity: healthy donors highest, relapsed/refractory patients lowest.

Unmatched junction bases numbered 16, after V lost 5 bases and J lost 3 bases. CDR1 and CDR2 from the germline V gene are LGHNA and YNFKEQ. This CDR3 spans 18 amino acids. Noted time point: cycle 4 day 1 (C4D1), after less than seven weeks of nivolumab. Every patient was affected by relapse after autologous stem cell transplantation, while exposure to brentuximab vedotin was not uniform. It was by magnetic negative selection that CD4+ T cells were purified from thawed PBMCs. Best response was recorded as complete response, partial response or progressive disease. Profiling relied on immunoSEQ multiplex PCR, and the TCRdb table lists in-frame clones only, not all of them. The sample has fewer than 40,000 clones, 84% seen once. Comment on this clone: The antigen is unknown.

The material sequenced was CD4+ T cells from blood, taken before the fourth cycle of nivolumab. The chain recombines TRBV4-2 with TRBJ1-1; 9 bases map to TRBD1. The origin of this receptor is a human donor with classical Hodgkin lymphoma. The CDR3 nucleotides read TGTGCCAGCAGCTTGACCGGGACAGGGATCGGGCGTGACACTGAAGCTTTCTTT. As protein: CASSLTGTGIGRDTEAFF.